A single sample is the source of the 20 T cell receptor beta chains below, sequenced in a study of blood T cell repertoires in COVID-19. The data were produced by immunoSEQ multiplex PCR, yet TCRdb's version contains in-frame clones alone and is incomplete. The profile covers 190,000 or so clones, with around 90% appearing a single time and less than 1.5% taken by the ten largest. Sequencing was carried out using PBMCs or T cells enriched from blood (not recorded which). All receptors derive from a young man who had recovered from COVID-19.

The chain uses TRBV12-3 or TRBV12-4 and TRBJ1-5, with D unresolved. This CDR3 has 12 residues. V lost 7 bases, J lost 7 bases, and 11 bases lay in between. This CDR3 is CASTENKQPQHF. The CDR3 DNA reads as TGTGCCAGCACCGAAAACAAACAGCCCCAGCATTTT.

The chain is built from TRBV7-9 and TRBJ2-7; D remains ambiguous. Trimming removed 1 base at V and 8 bases at J, with 18 bases between. CDR3 size: 15 residues. Germline V gives CDR1 SEHNR, CDR2 FQNEAQ (reference sequence). CDR3 in amino acids: CASSLVTESLRKQYF. CDR3 nucleotide sequence: TGTGCCAGCAGCTTAGTAACAGAATCCCTACGAAAGCAGTACTTC.

The J gene is TRBJ1-2, the V gene TRBV6-1; D ambiguous. V lost 1 base and J 4 bases, leaving 10 bases between the germline ends. Looked up from germline, CDR1 is MNHNS and CDR2 is SASEGT. There are 14 residues in the CDR3. The CDR3 nucleotides read TGTGCCAGCAGTGAAGTGGGCTCCTCCTATGGCTACACCTTC. Its translation is CASSEVGSSYGYTF.

With respect to this clone: At one end the junction does not follow the germline gene, possibly because of a read error. The chain uses TRBV6-6 and TRBJ1-4; a possible D gene is TRBD1 (6 bases). The CDR3 runs to 15 residues. Germline CDR1 MNHNY, CDR2 SVGAGI (reference sequence). This chain's CDR3 is CATSYVGGPNEKLFF. Written as DNA, the CDR3 is TGTGCCACCAGTTACGTGGGGGGGCCTAATGAAAAACTGTTTTTT.

This chain connects TRBV6-6 to TRBJ1-5; D is ambiguous. Per the germline V gene, CDR1 is MNHNY and CDR2 is SVGAGI (reference sequence). The ends were cut back, 5 bases at V and 0 bases at J, with 8 bases in the middle. CDR3 length: 14 amino acids. The CDR3 sequence is CASSQHYSNQPQHF. The CDR3 DNA reads TGTGCCAGCAGTCAACACTATAGCAATCAGCCCCAGCATTTT.

The V gene is TRBV4-1, the J gene TRBJ1-6, with D maybe TRBD1 (5 bases). Germline V gene lookup returns CDR1 MGHRA and CDR2 YSYEKL. The germline V and J ends were trimmed by 0 bases and 5 bases, with 11 bases remaining between them. The CDR3 sequence is 16 residues long. The CDR3 nucleotides read TGCGCCAGCAGCCAAGAGGGGCAGAAAAATAATTCACCCCTCCACTTT. Its translation is CASSQEGQKNNSPLHF.

The chain links TRBV18 to TRBJ2-5; D is uncertain. The CDR3 runs 14 residues. The ends were cut back, 4 bases at V and 7 bases at J, with 16 bases in the middle. Germline V gene lookup returns CDR1 KGHSH and CDR2 LQKENI. In DNA form, the CDR3 reads TGTGCCAGCTCACTATCGACACCGGTAGGGACCCAGTACTTC. This encodes CASSLSTPVGTQYF.

The chain joins TRBV5-5 to TRBJ2-2, with D hard to call. The CDR3 has 14 amino acids. In germline, CDR1 is SGHKS, CDR2 YYEKEE (reference sequence). V was shortened by 3 bases and J by 2 bases, with 8 bases between the two germline ends. CDR3 amino acids: CASSSTVNTGELFF. In nucleotides, the CDR3 is TGTGCCAGCAGCTCCACAGTAAACACCGGGGAGCTGTTTTTT.

This clone has only one observation. The chain uses TRBV10-2 and TRBJ1-1, with a possible D match to TRBD1 (6 bases). The CDR3 runs to 14 residues. Between the trimmed V and J ends, which lost 7 bases and 0 bases, there was a span of 12 bases. Germline loops: CDR1 WSHSY, CDR2 SAAADI. The CDR3 is CASNWGRMNTEAFF. CDR3 DNA: TGCGCCAGCAATTGGGGGCGCATGAACACTGAAGCTTTCTTT.

The chain carries TRBV2 and TRBJ2-3, with D tentatively TRBD2 (6 bases). In germline, CDR1 is SNHLY, CDR2 FYNNEI. V dropped 6 bases and J dropped 2 bases, with 12 bases sitting between them. CDR3 length equals 14 residues. The CDR3 DNA sequence: TGTGCCAGCAGGACCGGGACTGACACAGATACGCAGTATTTT. Amino acids: CASRTGTDTDTQYF.

This CDR3 is CASSRGPTYGYTF. As DNA, the CDR3 is TGTGCCAGCAGCCGCGGGCCGACCTATGGCTACACCTTC. The rearrangement joins TRBV7-2 to TRBJ1-2; no clear D. The germline V gene encodes CDR1 SGHTA and CDR2 FQGNSA. The CDR3 is 13 amino acids. The ends were cut back, 5 bases at V and 4 bases at J, with 11 bases in the middle. The complete variable domain, with remaining parts taken from reference TRBV7-2 and TRBJ1-2, reads GAGVSQSPSNKVTEKGKDVELRCDPISGHTALYWYRQSLGQGLEFLIYFQGNSAPDKSGLPSDRFSAERTGGSVSTLTIQRTQQEDSAVYLCASSRGPTYGYTFGSGTRLTVV.

The genes are TRBV5-1 and TRBJ2-1; 16 positions match TRBD2. Germline V gives CDR1 SGHRS, CDR2 YFSETQ. The CDR3 is made up of 21 amino acids. The junction had 9 bases not matched to a gene; V was cut back by 0 bases and J by 0 bases. The CDR3 nucleotides are TGCGCCAGCAGCTTGGTGGCCGGGACTAGCGGGGGGGCCGGCTCCTACAATGAGCAGTTCTTC. Its protein is CASSLVAGTSGGAGSYNEQFF.

The rearrangement joins TRBV27 to TRBJ2-5; 7 bases map to TRBD2. This CDR3 comprises 14 residues. CDR1 is MNHEY and CDR2 is SMNVEV in the germline V gene (reference sequence). The V segment lost 5 bases and the J segment 5 bases; nucleotides outside the gene matches: 8. CDR3 in amino acids: CASSQGGSWETQYF. CDR3 in DNA: TGTGCCAGCAGTCAAGGCGGGAGTTGGGAGACCCAGTACTTC.

The chain carries TRBV27 and TRBJ2-7, with TRBD2 matching 10 bases. The CDR3 length is 13 residues. Germline CDR1 is MNHEY and CDR2 is SMNVEV (reference sequence). V lost 7 bases to trimming and J lost 8 bases; unmatched junction nucleotides: 8. As DNA, the CDR3 is TGTGCCAGCACTAGCGGGAGTGGTAGTCAGCAGTACTTC. Its protein is CASTSGSGSQQYF.

V gene TRBV24-1 combines with J gene TRBJ1-4, with 9 bases aligning to TRBD1. J was trimmed by 8 bases and V by 5 bases; bases with no gene match: 5. The CDR3 is 14 amino acids. The V gene's germline CDR1 is KGHDR and CDR2 SFDVKD. Here the CDR3 DNA reads TGTGCCACCAGTGCGGGACAGGGCGCCGAAAAACTGTTTTTT. Its protein is CATSAGQGAEKLFF.

This clone has only one observation. The V and J genes are TRBV28 and TRBJ2-1; TRBD1 is a possible D gene (5 bases). V was cut by 6 bases and J by 3 bases, with 12 bases left in between. The germline V gene encodes CDR1 MDHEN and CDR2 SYDVKM. The CDR3 is 14 residues long. CDR3 coding DNA: TGTGCCAGCAGCCTTAGGGGCGGCTACAATGAGCAGTTCTTC. Encoded protein: CASSLRGGYNEQFF.

In this sample, this clone turned up once. The chain combines TRBV18 with TRBJ1-4; the D is unclear. The ends were cut back, 2 bases at V and 0 bases at J, with 10 bases in the middle. Germline lookup yields CDR1 KGHSH and CDR2 LQKENI. The CDR3 consists of 16 residues. CDR3 sequence (DNA): TGTGCCAGCTCACCATCCGTCAGTGCAACTAATGAAAAACTGTTTTTT. Its protein product is CASSPSVSATNEKLFF.

In its sample, this clone was seen once. The rearrangement joins TRBV19 to TRBJ2-1; D is unclear. Between the trimmed V and J ends, which lost 1 base and 6 bases, there was a span of 10 bases. Germline lookup yields CDR1 LNHDA and CDR2 SQIVND (reference sequence). The CDR3 is made up of 14 amino acids. CDR3 residues: CASSIVASGNEQFF. CDR3 nucleotide sequence: TGTGCCAGTAGTATAGTGGCTAGTGGCAATGAGCAGTTCTTC.

This clone has a handful of counts. The chain couples TRBV11-2 to TRBJ2-2; the match to TRBD2 covers 7 bases. The CDR3 sequence is 14 residues long. Germline CDR1 reads SGHAT; CDR2 reads FQNNGV. V lost 5 bases, J lost 3 bases, and 3 bases stayed unmatched. The CDR3 protein is CASSRDYYTGELFF. The CDR3, as DNA: TGTGCCAGCAGCCGGGACTATTACACCGGGGAGCTGTTTTTT.

This chain uses TRBV18 with TRBJ2-1; no definite D call. The CDR3 runs to 14 residues. Germline V gene sequence: CDR1 KGHSH, CDR2 LQKENI. Trimming stripped 3 bases from V and 2 bases from J, with 8 bases between. CDR3 loop: CASSPPEAYNEQFF. The CDR3 DNA follows: TGTGCCAGCTCACCCCCTGAGGCCTACAATGAGCAGTTCTTC.